The rows below give T cell receptor beta chains drawn from one sample of a study of T-cell memory formation after mild COVID-19. Using its own MiXCR run on the 5' RACE reads, TCRdb lists one record per CDR3 protein. The table shows under 200,000 distinct CDR3 sequences, with 11% occurring only once. Sequences were obtained from PBMCs or a T cell subset sorted from them (not recorded which). The source is a man younger than 35 who had mild COVID-19 (a few samples of this study predate the infection). Cell type and time point are not known. CDR3s include the opening cysteine and the closing phenylalanine or tryptophan. A D gene is named only where the DNA matches it firmly. The size field is filled for only some rows; it gives once, few, many or a size class.

DNA: TGTGCCTGGAGTGCCGGACAGGGTACCTACGAGCAGTACTTC
CDR3: CAWSAGQGTYEQYF
V: TRBV30
J: TRBJ2-7
D: TRBD1
size: -

DNA: TGTGCCAGCATCACAGGGGGGTCTAATGAAAAACTGTTTTTT
CDR3: CASITGGSNEKLFF
V: TRBV6-6
J: TRBJ1-4
D: TRBD1
size: -

DNA: TGTGCCAGCAGTGGGGGAGGGGGCCGGACCGGGGAGCTGTTTTTT
CDR3: CASSGGGGRTGELFF
V: TRBV12-3/TRBV12-4
J: TRBJ2-2
D: -
size: few

DNA: TGTGCCAGCAGCCAAGAGAGGCTATCCTACAATGAGCAGTTCTTC
CDR3: CASSQERLSYNEQFF
V: TRBV4-2
J: TRBJ2-1
D: -
size: -

DNA: TGTGCCACCACCCCGGCCGTGGGCTGGCAGCCCCAGCATTTT
CDR3: CATTPAVGWQPQHF
V: TRBV15
J: TRBJ1-5
D: -
size: few

DNA: TGTGCCAGCAGTCGGACAGGGATGGAGACCCAGTACTTC
CDR3: CASSRTGMETQYF
V: TRBV28
J: TRBJ2-5
D: TRBD1
size: many

DNA: TGTGCCAGCTCACCAATGAATCCGGCGGGGGGGCCTTACGAGCAGTACTTC
CDR3: CASSPMNPAGGPYEQYF
V: TRBV18
J: TRBJ2-7
D: TRBD2
size: few

DNA: TGTGCCAGCAGTTTACTAGCGGGGGAGGGGGAGCTGTTTTTT
CDR3: CASSLLAGEGELFF
V: TRBV12-3/TRBV12-4
J: TRBJ2-2
D: TRBD2
size: many

DNA: TGTGCCAGCAGCTTAGGTGCGGGGGACAATGAGCAGTTCTTC
CDR3: CASSLGAGDNEQFF
V: TRBV7-2
J: TRBJ2-1
D: TRBD2
size: many

DNA: TGTGCCAGCAGTATCGACAGGTCGGGGGATACGCAGTATTTT
CDR3: CASSIDRSGDTQYF
V: TRBV6-5
J: TRBJ2-3
D: -
size: few

DNA: TGCGCCAGCAGCCAATCAGGGGGCTGGAGCACTGAAGCTTTCTTT
CDR3: CASSQSGGWSTEAFF
V: TRBV4-3
J: TRBJ1-1
D: TRBD1
size: few

DNA: TGTGCCAGCAGCCAAGGCAGGGGGCATGGATCACCCCTCCACTTT
CDR3: CASSQGRGHGSPLHF
V: TRBV3-1
J: TRBJ1-6
D: TRBD1
size: -

DNA: TGTGCCAGCAGGGGCGGGGGATCGAACACTGAAGCTTTCTTT
CDR3: CASRGGGSNTEAFF
V: TRBV28
J: TRBJ1-1
D: -
size: -

DNA: TGTGCCAGCAGTATGACAGGAATCTATGGCTACACCTTC
CDR3: CASSMTGIYGYTF
V: TRBV12-3/TRBV12-4
J: TRBJ1-2
D: -
size: few

DNA: TGTGCCAGCAGCGTCGGACAGTTAGGCTCTGGGGCCAACGTCCTGACTTTC
CDR3: CASSVGQLGSGANVLTF
V: TRBV7-6
J: TRBJ2-6
D: -
size: few

DNA: TGCGCCAGCAGCTTGGAGGGTGCGGGCACCGGGGAGCTGTTTTTT
CDR3: CASSLEGAGTGELFF
V: TRBV5-1
J: TRBJ2-2
D: -
size: -

DNA: TGTGCCAGCAGCAGTAGGGAACCCGGGAACACCGGGGAGCTGTTTTTT
CDR3: CASSSREPGNTGELFF
V: TRBV7-9
J: TRBJ2-2
D: -
size: few

DNA: TGTGCCAGCAGCGCAGGACAGGGGCACGCAGAAGAGACCCAGTACTTC
CDR3: CASSAGQGHAEETQYF
V: TRBV9
J: TRBJ2-5
D: TRBD1
size: few

DNA: TGTGCCAGCACTACGGGGGGAGGGGAGACCCAGTACTTC
CDR3: CASTTGGGETQYF
V: TRBV7-2
J: TRBJ2-5
D: TRBD2
size: -

DNA: TGCAGTGCTAGTAGCGGAAATCAGCCCCAGCATTTT
CDR3: CSASSGNQPQHF
V: TRBV20-1
J: TRBJ1-5
D: -
size: -

DNA: TGCGCCAGCAGCTTACCTGGCAGTGAGCAGTTCTTC
CDR3: CASSLPGSEQFF
V: TRBV5-1
J: TRBJ2-1
D: -
size: many

DNA: TGTGCCAGCAGTGAACTACACCCGCTGGGCGCTGAAGCTTTCTTT
CDR3: CASSELHPLGAEAFF
V: TRBV25-1
J: TRBJ1-1
D: -
size: -

DNA: TGTGCCAGCAGCCAAGATCGAGGTTCAGGAGGGATCTACAATGAGCAGTTCTTC
CDR3: CASSQDRGSGGIYNEQFF
V: TRBV3-1
J: TRBJ2-1
D: -
size: -

DNA: TGTGCCAGCAGCTTGAGGGGTGCCCGGGGGTTGGGGGCCAACGTCCTGACTTTC
CDR3: CASSLRGARGLGANVLTF
V: TRBV7-3
J: TRBJ2-6
D: -
size: few

DNA: TGCGCCAGCAGCCAAGGACTGCGTTTCTGGGGAGAGAACACTGAAGCTTTCTTT
CDR3: CASSQGLRFWGENTEAFF
V: TRBV4-3
J: TRBJ1-1
D: -
size: -

DNA: TGTGCCAGCAGCAAGGGGACGGCCTATGGCTACACCTTC
CDR3: CASSKGTAYGYTF
V: TRBV21-1
J: TRBJ1-2
D: -
size: -

DNA: TGTGCCAGCAGCTTAATGGCGGGGGGGAACAATGAGCAGTTCTTC
CDR3: CASSLMAGGNNEQFF
V: TRBV7-2
J: TRBJ2-1
D: TRBD2
size: many

DNA: TGTGCCAGCAGCGCCAGGGGGCTCGTAGCTGAAGCTTTCTTT
CDR3: CASSARGLVAEAFF
V: TRBV7-9
J: TRBJ1-1
D: TRBD1
size: few

DNA: TGTGCCTGGGGTGTCTCTGGAAACACCATATATTTT
CDR3: CAWGVSGNTIYF
V: TRBV30
J: TRBJ1-3
D: -
size: few

DNA: TGTGCCAGCAGCCCTAGGGGGCCAGATACGCAGTATTTT
CDR3: CASSPRGPDTQYF
V: TRBV7-9
J: TRBJ2-3
D: TRBD1
size: many

DNA: TGCAGCGTTGAAGATCCATGGGGACAGGGGGCCTGGGAGACCCAGTACTTC
CDR3: CSVEDPWGQGAWETQYF
V: TRBV29-1
J: TRBJ2-5
D: TRBD1
size: many

DNA: TGTGCCAGCAGCCCGCGGACAGGGTGGGAGAACACTGAAGCTTTCTTT
CDR3: CASSPRTGWENTEAFF
V: TRBV7-9
J: TRBJ1-1
D: TRBD1
size: -

DNA: TGTGCCAGCAGCTTGGGCCGCCTGCAGCATTTT
CDR3: CASSLGRLQHF
V: TRBV7-9
J: TRBJ1-5
D: -
size: -

DNA: TGTGCCAGCAGCCAAGATGACCAGAACACAGATACGCAGTATTTT
CDR3: CASSQDDQNTDTQYF
V: TRBV4-2
J: TRBJ2-3
D: -
size: many

DNA: TGTGCCAGCAGCTACATTGCTGGAAACACCATATATTTT
CDR3: CASSYIAGNTIYF
V: TRBV7-2
J: TRBJ1-3
D: -
size: many

DNA: TGTGCCTGGAGTGATTCGAACGTCCTGACTTTC
CDR3: CAWSDSNVLTF
V: TRBV30
J: TRBJ2-6
D: -
size: few

DNA: TGCGCCAGCAGCCAGCTACAGGGGCCAGATACGCAGTATTTT
CDR3: CASSQLQGPDTQYF
V: TRBV4-1
J: TRBJ2-3
D: TRBD1
size: -

DNA: TGTGCCAGCAGCCGGGTTAATGAAAAACTGTTTTTT
CDR3: CASSRVNEKLFF
V: TRBV7-2
J: TRBJ1-4
D: -
size: -

DNA: TGCAGCGTTGAAGATCAGACGGGATCCTCCTACGAGCAGTACTTC
CDR3: CSVEDQTGSSYEQYF
V: TRBV29-1
J: TRBJ2-7
D: -
size: -

DNA: TGTGCCAGCAGCACGGACAGGGGCGGCTACACCTTC
CDR3: CASSTDRGGYTF
V: TRBV4-2
J: TRBJ1-2
D: TRBD1
size: -

DNA: TGTGCCAGCAGCTTATCCCCCTTCCTGCCCAATGAGCAGTTCTTC
CDR3: CASSLSPFLPNEQFF
V: TRBV5-6
J: TRBJ2-1
D: -
size: few

DNA: TGTGCCAGCAGCGGAGACAGGGCCCGTGAATATGGCTACACCTTC
CDR3: CASSGDRAREYGYTF
V: TRBV9
J: TRBJ1-2
D: TRBD1
size: few

DNA: TGCGCCAGCAGTGACCTGGGTCTTTACAATGAGCAGTTCTTC
CDR3: CASSDLGLYNEQFF
V: TRBV10-2
J: TRBJ2-1
D: -
size: few